This is a list of T cell receptor beta chains from one sample in a study of beta chain features in type 1 diabetes. The table came from immunoSEQ multiplex PCR; TCRdb's copy has only in-frame clones and leaves some out. This sample has 310,000 or so clones, with 7% to 10% found just once. The sample consisted of central memory CD4+ T cells from blood. The receptors were sampled from a man younger than 45 with type 1 diabetes. The CDR3 runs from the conserved cysteine through the conserved F or W. A D gene is named only where the DNA matches it firmly. Expanded clones get a size class; other rows say once, few or many, or leave the size out.

d_call	v_call	j_call	clone_size	cdr3_nt	cdr3_aa
NA	TRBV7-9	TRBJ2-4	few	TGTGCCAGCAGCCCTAGTTGGACCACCGAAAACATTCAGTACTTC	CASSPSWTTENIQYF
NA	TRBV4-3	TRBJ2-2	NA	TGCGCCAGCAGCCAAGGGGGTGGGGAGCTGTTTTTT	CASSQGGGELFF
TRBD2	TRBV7-9	TRBJ2-4	NA	TGTGCCAGCACCCCAGCTAGCGGGGGGGCACAGTACTTC	CASTPASGGAQYF
TRBD2	TRBV5-1	TRBJ2-7	NA	TGCGCCAGCAGCCCGGCCGGGACTAGAGGCTACGAGCAGTACTTC	CASSPAGTRGYEQYF
NA	TRBV25-1	TRBJ1-4	NA	TGTGCCAGCAGCCCGACGAAGGGCCAAAGTGGAAAACTGTTTTTT	CASSPTKGQSGKLFF
NA	TRBV6-5	TRBJ1-5	few	TGTGCCAGCAACCCTGGGGGCAATCAGCCCCAGCATTTT	CASNPGGNQPQHF
NA	TRBV2	TRBJ2-7	few	TGTGCCAGCAGTCTTACCCCCGGGTTGCAGGACGAGCAGTACTTC	CASSLTPGLQDEQYF
TRBD1	TRBV19	TRBJ1-2	NA	TGTGCCAGTAGTATAGATCACCTGGGCAGGGGGCGACCTAACTATGGCTACACCTTC	CASSIDHLGRGRPNYGYTF
TRBD1	TRBV10-3	TRBJ2-7	few	TGTGCCATCAGTGAGTCGGATTGGTGGCAGGGGGACTACGAGCAGTACTTC	CAISESDWWQGDYEQYF
NA	TRBV6-5	TRBJ2-5	few	TGTGCCAGCAGTTACAGTCACTGGACAAAAGAGACCCAGTACTTC	CASSYSHWTKETQYF
TRBD2	TRBV6-5	TRBJ2-1	NA	TGTGCCAGCACGATAGCGGGGGGGAATGAGCAGTTCTTC	CASTIAGGNEQFF
TRBD2	TRBV9	TRBJ2-7	few	TGTGCCAGCAGCCCCAGGACTAGCCTAGGTATCTACGAGCAGTACTTC	CASSPRTSLGIYEQYF
TRBD1	TRBV10-1	TRBJ2-3	NA	TGCGCCAGCAGCCAGGGGGCGAGCACAGATACGCAGTATTTT	CASSQGASTDTQYF
NA	TRBV5-1	TRBJ1-2	few	TGCGCCAGCAGCGCCGGGACGGTGCTTCATTATGGCTACACCTTC	CASSAGTVLHYGYTF
TRBD1	TRBV28	TRBJ2-3	NA	TGTGCCAGCGGCGTCTTACCGGGACAGGGGGCAGATACGCAGTATTTT	CASGVLPGQGADTQYF
TRBD2	TRBV7-2	TRBJ2-6	many	TGTGCCAGCAGCCCCGGACTAGCGGGCTCTGGGGCCAACGTCCTGACTTTC	CASSPGLAGSGANVLTF
NA	TRBV2	TRBJ2-6	few	TGTGCCAGCAGCAGGGATTCTGGGGCCAACGTCCTGACTTTC	CASSRDSGANVLTF
NA	TRBV19	TRBJ2-1	few	TGTGCCAGTAGTATAGGTCGGGGGAACAATGAGCAGTTCTTC	CASSIGRGNNEQFF
NA	TRBV7-9	TRBJ2-7	NA	TGTGCCAGCAGCCCCGGAAGACAGGCCGAGCAGTACTTC	CASSPGRQAEQYF
TRBD2	TRBV5-6	TRBJ2-1	many	TGTGCCAGCAGCCCCGGACTAGCGGTTCACAATGAGCAGTTCTTC	CASSPGLAVHNEQFF
TRBD1	TRBV7-2	TRBJ1-5	NA	TGTGCCAGCAGCTTAGACGGCCAGGGGGCCGGGCCCCAGCATTTT	CASSLDGQGAGPQHF
NA	TRBV18	TRBJ2-7	NA	TGTGCCAGCTCACCACGAATTACGGAGGAGCAGTACTTC	CASSPRITEEQYF
NA	TRBV7-9	TRBJ1-4	many	TGTGCCAGCAGCCCCATGGGACGGACTGCAACTAATGAAAAACTGTTTTTT	CASSPMGRTATNEKLFF
NA	TRBV21-1	TRBJ2-7	NA	TGTGCCAGCAGCAAAAGGTCAGACAGGGGGCGAGGCGAGCAGTACTTC	CASSKRSDRGRGEQYF
NA	TRBV6-5	TRBJ2-7	few	TGTGCCAGCAGTTACTCGTCGGGAGCAATCGAGCAGTACTTC	CASSYSSGAIEQYF
NA	TRBV4-3	TRBJ1-5	NA	TGCGCCAGCAGCCAAACGGGACGGAATAGCAATCAGCCCCAGCATTTT	CASSQTGRNSNQPQHF
NA	TRBV18	TRBJ2-7	NA	TGTGCCAGCTCACCACCGGGGAGTGACTACGAGCAGTACTTC	CASSPPGSDYEQYF
TRBD2	TRBV5-6	TRBJ2-5	few	TGTGCCAGCAGCTTGGGACTAGCGGATGAAGAGACCCAGTACTTC	CASSLGLADEETQYF
NA	TRBV29-1	TRBJ2-5	NA	TGCAGCGTTGTCCCGGATCGGGAGACCCAGTACTTC	CSVVPDRETQYF
NA	TRBV27	TRBJ2-7	NA	TGTGCCAGCAGTTTATCGAACGGCTACGAGCAGTACTTC	CASSLSNGYEQYF
NA	TRBV7-6	TRBJ2-7	few	TGTGCCAGCAGCTCGGACCCGAGCTCCTACGAGCAGTACTTC	CASSSDPSSYEQYF
NA	TRBV7-2	TRBJ2-3	few	TGTGCCAGCAGCCCAGATTGGGTGGATACGCAGTATTTT	CASSPDWVDTQYF
NA	TRBV7-9	TRBJ1-3	NA	TGTGCCAGCAGCTTAGCCGGGGCGCCAGGAAACACCATATATTTT	CASSLAGAPGNTIYF
NA	TRBV6-5	TRBJ2-7	few	TGTGCCAGCAGTTACTCGAGGGGGGCGCGCGAGCAGTACTTC	CASSYSRGAREQYF
TRBD1	TRBV7-9	TRBJ1-6	NA	TGTGCCAGCAGCGTGGGACAGGGGGGCTCACCCCTCCACTTT	CASSVGQGGSPLHF
NA	TRBV18	TRBJ2-5	many	TGTGCCAGCTCCGTGATCCGGGGGGAGACCCAGTACTTC	CASSVIRGETQYF
NA	TRBV9	TRBJ2-5	NA	TGTGCCAGCAGCGTAGCTAACAGTAAGGAGACCCAGTACTTC	CASSVANSKETQYF
NA	TRBV29-1	TRBJ1-6	NA	TGCAGCGTTGGACAGGTCTATAATTCACCCCTCCACTTT	CSVGQVYNSPLHF
NA	TRBV28	TRBJ1-4	NA	TGTGCCAGCAGTCAACTGCAGGGGAGAGTTGAAAAACTGTTTTTT	CASSQLQGRVEKLFF
NA	TRBV5-1	TRBJ1-5	NA	TGCGCCAGCAGCCCAGGGGATAGCAATCAGCCCCAGCATTTT	CASSPGDSNQPQHF
NA	TRBV30	TRBJ2-3	few	TGTGCCTGGAAGGAAGGGGCGCCTACAGATACGCAGTATTTT	CAWKEGAPTDTQYF
TRBD1	TRBV7-2	TRBJ2-5	NA	TGTGCCAGCAGCTTCGCCAGGGGGCGGGAGACCCAGTACTTC	CASSFARGRETQYF
NA	TRBV30	TRBJ2-2	NA	TGTGCCTGGGCCGACAGTACCGGGGAGCTGTTTTTT	CAWADSTGELFF
NA	TRBV5-1	TRBJ2-6	NA	TGCGCCAGCGGAGGCTCTGGGGCCAACGTCCTGACTTTC	CASGGSGANVLTF
TRBD1	TRBV7-2	TRBJ2-5	few	TGTGCCAGCAGCAGGGGGCGCGAGGAGACCCAGTACTTC	CASSRGREETQYF
NA	TRBV5-5	TRBJ1-5	many	TGTGCCAGCAGCTTTCAGGGAATGAATCAGCCCCAGCATTTT	CASSFQGMNQPQHF
NA	TRBV5-8	TRBJ2-5	few	TGTGCCAGCAGCTTCGGACAGACGGCCACCCAGTACTTC	CASSFGQTATQYF
NA	TRBV9	TRBJ2-3	few	TGTGCCAGCAGCTTAGACACTCACACAGATACGCAGTATTTT	CASSLDTHTDTQYF
TRBD1	TRBV6-6	TRBJ1-1	NA	TGTGCCAGCAGCAGGGGGCTTAACACTGAAGCTTTCTTT	CASSRGLNTEAFF
NA	TRBV3-1/TRBV3-2	TRBJ2-2	NA	TGTGCCAGCACCGGGGAGCTGTTTTTT	CASTGELFF
NA	TRBV7-2	TRBJ2-7	few	TGTGCCAGCAGATCAGCAAAAGGGGGTATGGGGGAGCAGTACTTC	CASRSAKGGMGEQYF
NA	TRBV18	TRBJ1-1	NA	TGTGCCAGCTCACTGTCGGACGGTTCCTCTGAAGCTTTCTTT	CASSLSDGSSEAFF
NA	TRBV5-1	TRBJ2-6	NA	TGCGCCAGCAGCCCGGACCCTTTCCCTGGGGCCAACGTCCTGACTTTC	CASSPDPFPGANVLTF
TRBD1	TRBV6-6	TRBJ1-1	few	TGTGCCAACAGGGGGCAGGACACTGAAGCTTTCTTT	CANRGQDTEAFF
NA	TRBV2	TRBJ2-7	NA	TGTGCCAGCAGAAGTGGATTGAAGGGAGAGCAGTACTTC	CASRSGLKGEQYF
NA	TRBV18	TRBJ1-1	NA	TGTGCCAGCTCCCCCGGGGTCGCGATGAACACTGAAGCTTTCTTT	CASSPGVAMNTEAFF
NA	TRBV4-1	TRBJ2-7	few	TGCGCCAGCAGCCAAGAGTGGGCCCAGACCTACCTCTACGAGCAGTACTTC	CASSQEWAQTYLYEQYF
NA	TRBV6-5	TRBJ1-2	NA	TGTGCCAGCAGTCCGGGGGCTGCTGGCTATGGCTACACCTTC	CASSPGAAGYGYTF
TRBD1	TRBV9	TRBJ1-2	few	TGTGCCAGCAGCTCCCGGACAGGGGAAAACTATGGCTACACCTTC	CASSSRTGENYGYTF